Listed below are T cell receptor beta chains from one sample, sequenced in a study of blood T cell repertoires in COVID-19. Repertoires were generated with immunoSEQ multiplex PCR, while TCRdb's copy carries only in-frame clones and drops some. Of some 96,000 clones listed, roughly 80% are singletons. Material: peripheral blood. These receptors were obtained from a man aged 45-60 years with active or convalescent COVID-19. The CDR3 runs from the conserved cysteine through the conserved F or W. The D gene is left open where the match is weak. Clone size is shown for a subset of rows, as once, few, many or a class of expanded clone.

j_gene | v_gene | d_gene | abundance | CDR3nt | CDR3aa
TRBJ1-2 | TRBV5-1 | TRBD1 | . | TGCGCCAGCAGTAGGACCCCCGAGACAGGGGTAGGCTACACCTTC | CASSRTPETGVGYTF
TRBJ1-1 | TRBV6-9 | . | . | TGTGCCAACAGACCTTCAGGTGCGAGTAAGGACACTGAAGCTTTCTTT | CANRPSGASKDTEAFF
TRBJ2-3 | TRBV9 | . | . | TGTGCCAGCAGCGCGCTACCCTCCACAGATACGCAGTATTTT | CASSALPSTDTQYF
TRBJ2-1 | TRBV18 | . | . | TGTGCCAGCTCACCTATGTTGAGCGGAGCGAACAATGAGCAGTTCTTC | CASSPMLSGANNEQFF
TRBJ2-5 | TRBV2 | TRBD2 | . | TGTGCCAGCAGAAGGACTAGCGGGACAATGACCCAGTACTTC | CASRRTSGTMTQYF
TRBJ1-3 | TRBV11-3 | . | few | TGTGCCAGCAGCCCGGGGGTCGGGAAGGCTGGAAACACCATATATTTT | CASSPGVGKAGNTIYF
TRBJ2-2 | TRBV6-5 | . | . | TGTGCCAGCAGCTCCGCGACAGGTTGGGTCGGGGAGCTGTTTTTT | CASSSATGWVGELFF
TRBJ1-4 | TRBV11-2 | . | once | TGTGCCAGCAGCCGTGATCTGGGCCGCAATGAAAAACTGTTTTTT | CASSRDLGRNEKLFF
TRBJ1-2 | TRBV19 | . | . | TGTGCCAGTAGTTTACGGGATTATGGCTACACCTTC | CASSLRDYGYTF
TRBJ2-7 | TRBV7-9 | . | few | TGTGCCAGCAGCTTATTCGGGATTGGGTACGAGCAGTACTTC | CASSLFGIGYEQYF
TRBJ2-1 | TRBV6-5 | . | . | TGTGCCAGCAGTTACTCGATAGTAACTAGCTTAATAGAGCAGTTCTTC | CASSYSIVTSLIEQFF
TRBJ2-5 | TRBV11-2 | TRBD2 | . | TGTGCCAGCAGCTTAGGGACTAGCGGGAGTCATGAGACCCAGTACTTC | CASSLGTSGSHETQYF